This T cell receptor (beta chain) was captured by sequencing in a study of blood T cell repertoires in COVID-19. For the study at large: There were acute and convalescent COVID-19 samples, and they came from the United States, Italy and Spain. PBMCs, B-cell-depleted T cells, or T cells provided the cDNA or gDNA that made up the material.

In the source study's methods: Reference gene primers were amplified, and this amplification served to estimate nucleated cell counts. Data came from immunoSEQ multiplex PCR; TCRdb stores just in-frame clones and leaves some out. V and J calls and clone size follow that table, whereas D and trimming were derived from the DNA. This table holds approximately 160,000 clones, about 92% found once. This clone was detected only once. Per germline, CDR1 SGHDT and CDR2 YYEEEE. With V trimmed by 2 bases and J by 4 bases, 6 bases remained unmatched. The CDR3 contains 17 residues. The sequence came from a man in his sixties with active or convalescent COVID-19. The rearrangement joins TRBV5-6 to TRBJ2-2, with 12 positions matching TRBD2. Sequenced input: peripheral blood. DNA of the CDR3: TGTGCCAGCAGCTTCCGACTAGCGGGAGCCGTCACCGGGGAGCTGTTTTTT. It yields the protein CASSFRLAGAVTGELFF. The full variable domain, rest sourced from reference TRBV5-6 and TRBJ2-2, is DAGVTQSPTHLIKTRGQQVTLRCSPKSGHDTVSWYQQALGQGPQFIFQYYEEEERQRGNFPDRFSGHQFPNYSSELNVNALLLGDSALYLCASSFRLAGAVTGELFFGEGSRLTVL.